Listed here is a single T cell receptor (beta chain). Germline and junction disagree at one end, which may indicate a read error. Lactation, pregnancy, other autoimmune disease or uncontrolled infection led to exclusion of patients. Orbital computed tomography, thyroid ultrasound, serum thyroxine and TRAb, and clinical symptoms together informed the diagnoses. The entry originates in a study of T cells in Graves' hyperthyroidism and ophthalmopathy. Amplified TCR beta CDR3 regions derived from RNA transcripts. The TCR CDR3 was amplified in a first-round RT-PCR using the HTBI primer set. TCRdb reprocessed the multiplex PCR reads via MiXCR and lists one record per CDR3 protein. The repertoire holds 490,000 or so distinct CDR3 sequences, with approximately 16% as singletons. What was sequenced was blood. This sequence originates from a woman aged 25 to 39 with Graves' ophthalmopathy.

In DNA, the CDR3 is TGTGTCAGCAGATACAGGTCCCTAGGAACTGGGGCCAAAAACATTCAGTACTTC. Protein: CVSRYRSLGTGAKNIQYF. V usage is TRBV12-3 or TRBV12-4 and J usage is TRBJ2-4, with D perhaps TRBD1 (5 bases). The CDR3 is made up of 18 amino acids.